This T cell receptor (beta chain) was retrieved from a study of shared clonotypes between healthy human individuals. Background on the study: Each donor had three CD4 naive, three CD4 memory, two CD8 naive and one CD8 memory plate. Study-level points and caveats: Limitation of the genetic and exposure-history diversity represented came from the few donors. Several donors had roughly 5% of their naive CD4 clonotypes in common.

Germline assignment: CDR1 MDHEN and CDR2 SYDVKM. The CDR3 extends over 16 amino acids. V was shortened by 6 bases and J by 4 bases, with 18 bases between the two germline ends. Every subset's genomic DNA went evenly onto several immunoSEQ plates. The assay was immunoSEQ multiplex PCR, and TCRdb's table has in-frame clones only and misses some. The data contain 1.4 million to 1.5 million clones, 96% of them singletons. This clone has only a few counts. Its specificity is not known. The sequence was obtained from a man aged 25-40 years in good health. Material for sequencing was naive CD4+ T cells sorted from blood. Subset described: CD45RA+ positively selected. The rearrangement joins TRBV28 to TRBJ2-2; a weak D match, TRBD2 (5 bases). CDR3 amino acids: CASSLLEWAGTGELFF. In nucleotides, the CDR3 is TGTGCCAGCAGCCTTTTAGAGTGGGCGGGCACCGGGGAGCTGTTTTTT.